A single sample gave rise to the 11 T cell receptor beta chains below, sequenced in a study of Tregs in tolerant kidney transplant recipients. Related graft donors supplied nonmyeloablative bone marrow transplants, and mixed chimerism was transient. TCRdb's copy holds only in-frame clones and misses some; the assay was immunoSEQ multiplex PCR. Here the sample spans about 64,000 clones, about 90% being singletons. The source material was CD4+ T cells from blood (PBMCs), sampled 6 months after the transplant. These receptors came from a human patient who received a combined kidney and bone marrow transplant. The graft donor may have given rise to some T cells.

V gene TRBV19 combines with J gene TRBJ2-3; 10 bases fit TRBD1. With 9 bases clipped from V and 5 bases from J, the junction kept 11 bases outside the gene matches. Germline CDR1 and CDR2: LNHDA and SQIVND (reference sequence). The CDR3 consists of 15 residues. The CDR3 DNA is TGTGCCAGCACCGAGACAGGGGGCGCGGGAGATACGCAGTATTTT. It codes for CASTETGGAGDTQYF.

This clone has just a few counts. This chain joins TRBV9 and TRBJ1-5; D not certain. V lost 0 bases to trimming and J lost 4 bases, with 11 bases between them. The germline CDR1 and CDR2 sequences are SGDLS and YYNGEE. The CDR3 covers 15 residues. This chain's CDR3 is CASSVGGGRNQPQHF. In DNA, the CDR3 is TGTGCCAGCAGCGTAGGGGGAGGGAGGAATCAGCCCCAGCATTTT.

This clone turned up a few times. The CDR3 nucleotides read TGCGCCAGCAGCCTTAGGACAGGGGCAGGAAACACCATATATTTT. It yields the protein CASSLRTGAGNTIYF. This rearrangement joins TRBV4-1 to TRBJ1-3; 9 bases align to TRBD1. Trimming at V came to 4 bases and at J to 4 bases, leaving 5 bases not matched to a gene. This CDR3 region has 15 residues. CDR1 MGHRA and CDR2 YSYEKL come from the germline V gene.

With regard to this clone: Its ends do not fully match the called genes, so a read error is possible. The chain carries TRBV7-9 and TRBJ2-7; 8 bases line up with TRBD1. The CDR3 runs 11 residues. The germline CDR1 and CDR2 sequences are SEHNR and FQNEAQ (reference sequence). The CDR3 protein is CASSWMGQVVF. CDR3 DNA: TGTGCCAGCAGCTGGATGGGACAGGTAGTTTTC.

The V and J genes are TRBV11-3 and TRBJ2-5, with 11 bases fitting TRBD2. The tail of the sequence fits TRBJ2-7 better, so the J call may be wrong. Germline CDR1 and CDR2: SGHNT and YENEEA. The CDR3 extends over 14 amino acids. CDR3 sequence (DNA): TGTGCCAGCAGCACTAGCGGGGGATCGTTCGAGCAGTACTTC. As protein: CASSTSGGSFEQYF.

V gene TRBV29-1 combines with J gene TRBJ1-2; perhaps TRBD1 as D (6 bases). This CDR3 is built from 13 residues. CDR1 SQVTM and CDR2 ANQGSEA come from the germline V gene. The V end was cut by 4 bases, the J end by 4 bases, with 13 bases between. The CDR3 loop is CSVAGGAGYGYTF. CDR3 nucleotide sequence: TGCAGCGTTGCGGGGGGCGCCGGCTATGGCTACACCTTC.

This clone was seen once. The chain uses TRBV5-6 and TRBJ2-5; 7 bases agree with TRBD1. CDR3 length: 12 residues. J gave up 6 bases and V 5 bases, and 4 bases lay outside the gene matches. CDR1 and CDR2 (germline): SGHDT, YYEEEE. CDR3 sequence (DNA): TGTGCCAGCAGTCGACAGGGACAGACCCAGTACTTC. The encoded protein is CASSRQGQTQYF.

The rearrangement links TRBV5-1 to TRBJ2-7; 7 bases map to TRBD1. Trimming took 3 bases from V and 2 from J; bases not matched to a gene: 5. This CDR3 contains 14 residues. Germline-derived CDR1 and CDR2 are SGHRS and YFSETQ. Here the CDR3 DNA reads TGCGCCAGCAGCTCCCCGGGACAGACCTACGAGCAGTACTTC. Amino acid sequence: CASSSPGQTYEQYF.

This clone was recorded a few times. CDR3 nucleotides: TGTGCCAGCCTGGGACAGACCCAAGAGACCCAGTACTTC. It specifies CASLGQTQETQYF. J is TRBJ2-5 and V is TRBV5-4; 7 bases line up with TRBD1. In germline, CDR1 is SGHNT, CDR2 YYREEE (reference sequence). Germline trimming cut 7 bases from V and 1 base from J; bases unmatched to any gene: 4. CDR3 size: 13 residues.

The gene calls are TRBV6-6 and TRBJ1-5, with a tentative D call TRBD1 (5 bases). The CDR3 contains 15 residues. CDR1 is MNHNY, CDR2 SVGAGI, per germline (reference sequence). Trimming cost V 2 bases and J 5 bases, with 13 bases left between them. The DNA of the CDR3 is TGTGCCAGCAGTTACCGTGGGACTCTTGATCAGCCCCAGCATTTT. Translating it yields CASSYRGTLDQPQHF.

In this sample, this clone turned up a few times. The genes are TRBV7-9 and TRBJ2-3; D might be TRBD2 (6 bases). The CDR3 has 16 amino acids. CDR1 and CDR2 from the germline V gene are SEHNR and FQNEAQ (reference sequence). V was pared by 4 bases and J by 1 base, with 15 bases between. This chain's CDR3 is CASSSRSGLGTDTQYF. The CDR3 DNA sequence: TGTGCCAGCAGCTCTAGGAGCGGGTTGGGCACAGATACGCAGTATTTT.